A single sample gave rise to the 9 T cell receptor beta chains below, sequenced in a study of blood T cell repertoires in COVID-19. Assay: immunoSEQ multiplex PCR; the TCRdb copy retains only in-frame clones and omits some. The sample shows roughly 150,000 clones, approximately 88% of them seen only once. The specimen was peripheral blood. All receptors come from a human donor in a cohort sampled during active COVID-19.

The CDR3 coding sequence is TGTGCCAGCAGCTACGGGACAGGGGCTAGGTACGAGCAGTACTTC. It translates to CASSYGTGARYEQYF. This rearrangement joins TRBV7-6 to TRBJ2-7, with 10 nucleotides matching TRBD1. Per germline, CDR1 SGHVS and CDR2 FNYEAQ. Trimming took 4 bases from V and 4 from J; bases not matched to a gene: 7. This CDR3 has 15 amino acids.

This clone was found a few times. This sequence joins TRBV7-2 and TRBJ1-6; 7 nucleotides agree with TRBD1. Trimming at V came to 5 bases and at J to 8 bases, leaving 9 bases not matched to a gene. The germline V gene has CDR1 SGHTA and CDR2 FQGNSA. The CDR3 covers 15 residues. The CDR3 DNA is TGTGCCAGCAGCCCAGACAGGGTCTGGGATTCACCCCTCCACTTT. Residues: CASSPDRVWDSPLHF. The whole variable domain, filled in from reference TRBV7-2 and TRBJ1-6, reads GAGVSQSPSNKVTEKGKDVELRCDPISGHTALYWYRQSLGQGLEFLIYFQGNSAPDKSGLPSDRFSAERTGGSVSTLTIQRTQQEDSAVYLCASSPDRVWDSPLHFGNGTRLTVT.

The J gene is TRBJ2-7, the V gene TRBV6-5; TRBD2 is a possible D gene (7 bases). V gave up 6 bases and J gave up 4 bases, with 13 bases separating them. This CDR3 is 13 amino acids long. CDR1 is MNHEY, CDR2 SVGAGI, per germline. The CDR3 here is CASRPSGTYEQYF. In DNA, the CDR3 is TGTGCCAGCAGACCGAGCGGGACATACGAGCAGTACTTC.

This chain links TRBV5-4 with TRBJ2-7; no reliable D call. From germline, CDR1 is SGHNT and CDR2 YYREEE (reference sequence). The CDR3 spans 13 residues. Deletions cut 4 bases from V and 6 bases from J, with 14 bases between. CDR3 amino acids: CASSPRDWAEQYF. As DNA, the CDR3 is TGTGCCAGCAGCCCTCGCGATTGGGCCGAGCAGTACTTC.

The chain uses TRBV5-1 and TRBJ1-5, with a possible D match to TRBD1 (5 bases). The V gene's germline CDR1 is SGHRS and CDR2 YFSETQ. V dropped 4 bases and J dropped 4 bases, with 15 bases sitting between them. The CDR3 covers 15 residues. The DNA of the CDR3 is TGCGCCAGCAGCCCTACAGGTGCTCTAAATCAGCCCCAGCATTTT. Translated, it gives CASSPTGALNQPQHF.

Many counts were recorded for this clone. The rearrangement uses TRBV28 and TRBJ2-1; D unresolved. Trimming cost V 3 bases and J 0 bases, with 9 bases left between them. CDR1 and CDR2 from the germline V gene are MDHEN and SYDVKM. The CDR3 extends over 15 amino acids. The CDR3 here is CASSFQVRSYNEQFF. For the CDR3, the DNA is TGTGCCAGCAGTTTTCAGGTTCGCTCCTACAATGAGCAGTTCTTC.

The V call is TRBV24-1, the J call TRBJ2-3, with a tentative D call TRBD1 (6 bases). This CDR3 region has 15 residues. CDR1 KGHDR and CDR2 SFDVKD come from the germline V gene. Trimming pared 3 bases from V and 4 bases from J, leaving 13 bases between. The DNA for the CDR3 is TGTGCCACCAGTGATCCGACAGGTACGGCAGATACGCAGTATTTT. Its translation: CATSDPTGTADTQYF.

This sequence joins TRBV5-1 and TRBJ2-7; tentative D call: TRBD2 (5 bases). V was clipped by 0 bases and J by 7 bases, with 14 bases between them. The V gene's germline CDR1 is SGHRS and CDR2 YFSETQ. The CDR3 extends over 14 amino acids. DNA of the CDR3: TGCGCCAGCAGCTTGGCACTCGAGTCGGGGGAGCAGTACTTC. This translates into CASSLALESGEQYF.

This chain connects TRBV7-9 to TRBJ2-7; TRBD1 matches at 8 bases. The length of the CDR3 is 12 residues. CDR1 and CDR2 from the germline V gene are SEHNR and FQNEAQ (reference sequence). Trimming at V came to 4 bases and at J to 13 bases, leaving 9 bases not matched to a gene. The CDR3 here is CASSSEDREAYF. The CDR3 DNA reads TGTGCCAGCAGCTCCGAGGACAGGGAGGCCTACTTC.